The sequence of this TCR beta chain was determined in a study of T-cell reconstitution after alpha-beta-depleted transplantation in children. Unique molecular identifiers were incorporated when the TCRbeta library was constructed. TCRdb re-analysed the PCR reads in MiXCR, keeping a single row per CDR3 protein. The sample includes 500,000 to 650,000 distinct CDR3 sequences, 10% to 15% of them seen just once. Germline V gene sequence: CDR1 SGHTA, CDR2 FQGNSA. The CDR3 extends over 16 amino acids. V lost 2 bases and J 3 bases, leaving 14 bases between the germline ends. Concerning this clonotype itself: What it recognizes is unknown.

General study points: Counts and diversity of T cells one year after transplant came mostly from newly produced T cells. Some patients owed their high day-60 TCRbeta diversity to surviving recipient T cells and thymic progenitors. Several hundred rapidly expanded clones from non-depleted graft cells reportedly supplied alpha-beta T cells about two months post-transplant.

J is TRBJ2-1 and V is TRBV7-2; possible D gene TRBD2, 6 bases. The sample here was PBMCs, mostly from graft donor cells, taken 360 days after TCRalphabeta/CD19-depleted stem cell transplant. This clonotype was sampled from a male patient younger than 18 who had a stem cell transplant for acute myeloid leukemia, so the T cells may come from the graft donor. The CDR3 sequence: CASSLKGLQVYNEQFF. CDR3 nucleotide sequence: TGTGCCAGCAGCTTAAAGGGACTCCAAGTCTACAATGAGCAGTTCTTC.